Below, 27 T cell receptor beta chains from the same sample are listed, as sequenced in a study of graft-versus-host responses after intestinal transplantation (dated by TCRdb to the early 2020s). Per the publication, the time point label means: cells obtained before transplantation from donor or recipient. Library preparation employed the immunoSEQ multiplex PCR assay. Not all clones reach the TCRdb copy of this immuneACCESS table, which keeps in-frame sequences only. Checked studies attribute under half of the gap to unresolved V genes and leave the rest unexplained. The sample yields over 75,000 clones; 85% to 90% were counted once. The ten largest account for around 0.35% of the sample. These receptors are not linked to any known antigen. The sequences come from unstimulated CD4+ T cells sorted from spleen or lymph node cells, collected before intestinal transplant. Receptors originate from a human donor who received an intestinal transplant.

This sequence joins TRBV6-1 and TRBJ2-3; TRBD2 matches at 10 bases. Trimming took 5 bases from V and 1 from J; bases not matched to a gene: 3. In germline, CDR1 is MNHNS, CDR2 SASEGT. This CDR3 has 15 amino acids. CDR3 loop: CASSPLAGGTDTQYF. The DNA of the CDR3 is TGTGCCAGCAGTCCTCTAGCGGGGGGCACAGATACGCAGTATTTT.

The chain has TRBV4-1 and TRBJ2-1; no reliable D call. V dropped 1 base and J dropped 6 bases, with 13 bases sitting between them. Germline loops: CDR1 MGHRA, CDR2 YSYEKL. There are 15 residues in the CDR3. CDR3 DNA sequence: TGCGCCAGCAGCCAAGGAAATAGCAACTTCAATGAGCAGTTCTTC. It is translated as CASSQGNSNFNEQFF.

V usage is TRBV6-5 and J usage is TRBJ1-5, with TRBD1 matching 10 bases. In germline, CDR1 is MNHEY, CDR2 SVGAGI. The CDR3 has 15 residues. J gave up 4 bases and V 2 bases, and 2 bases lay outside the gene matches. The DNA of the CDR3 is TGTGCCAGCAGTTACCGGGACAGGGGTAATCAGCCCCAGCATTTT. Translating it yields CASSYRDRGNQPQHF.

The CDR3 is CASSSRVVFSYEQYF. The DNA for the CDR3 is TGTGCCAGTAGTAGCCGAGTCGTATTCTCCTACGAGCAGTACTTC. The chain couples TRBV19 to TRBJ2-7; D remains ambiguous. The V end was cut by 4 bases, the J end by 0 bases, with 13 bases between. The CDR3 loop spans 15 amino acids. Per germline, CDR1 LNHDA and CDR2 SQIVND (reference sequence).

The rearrangement uses TRBV15 and TRBJ2-1, with D possibly matching TRBD1 (6 bases). Germline V gene lookup returns CDR1 LNHNV and CDR2 YYDKDF (reference sequence). The germline V and J ends were trimmed by 2 bases and 8 bases, with 25 bases remaining between them. The CDR3 consists of 18 residues. The CDR3 nucleotides are TGTGCCACCAGCAGACAGTTCAGGGGCCCAGACGGTATCCATGAGCAGTTCTTC. As protein: CATSRQFRGPDGIHEQFF.

This clone appeared a single time. This rearrangement joins TRBV4-1 to TRBJ2-1; TRBD2 aligns across 8 bases. Germline V gene sequence: CDR1 MGHRA, CDR2 YSYEKL. CDR3 length equals 15 residues. Trimming removed 1 base from V and 4 bases from J; junction bases left unmatched: 3. This chain's CDR3 is CASSQGLANYNEQFF. In DNA, the CDR3 is TGCGCCAGCAGCCAAGGACTAGCGAATTACAATGAGCAGTTCTTC.

CDR3 nucleotide sequence: TGTGCCAGCAGCCAAGATCGGGCGGGTAACTATGGCTACACCTTC. Protein: CASSQDRAGNYGYTF. This sequence joins TRBV4-2 and TRBJ1-2; D uncertain. Trimming removed 0 bases at V and 1 base at J, with 9 bases between. This CDR3 spans 15 amino acids. Germline values: CDR1 LGHNA, CDR2 YNFKEQ.

This chain links TRBV30 with TRBJ2-2, with a tentative D call TRBD2 (6 bases). CDR1 and CDR2 (germline): GTSNPN, SVGIG (reference sequence). Trimming pared 3 bases from V and 2 bases from J, leaving 13 bases between. The CDR3 is made up of 15 amino acids. DNA of the CDR3: TGTGCCTGGAGCCGAAGGGGACTTAACACCGGGGAGCTGTTTTTT. The encoded protein is CAWSRRGLNTGELFF. Filled out from reference TRBV30 and TRBJ2-2, the complete variable domain reads SQTIHQWPATLVQPVGSPLSLECTVEGTSNPNLYWYRQAAGRGLQLLFYSVGIGQISSEVPQNLSASRPQDRQFILSSKKLLLSDSGFYLCAWSRRGLNTGELFFGEGSRLTVL.

This clone showed up just once. V and J are TRBV15 and TRBJ2-7, with TRBD2 matching 14 bases. Germline-derived CDR1 and CDR2 are LNHNV and YYDKDF (reference sequence). This CDR3 is built from 16 residues. Trimming cost V 2 bases and J 2 bases; bases outside gene matches: 2. CDR3 DNA: TGTGCCACCAGCAGACCGGGACTAGCGGGAGCCTACGAGCAGTACTTC. This translates into CATSRPGLAGAYEQYF.

The chain recombines TRBV28 with TRBJ1-4, with unresolved D. Germline V CDR1 and CDR2: MDHEN, SYDVKM. CDR3 length equals 13 residues. V was clipped by 5 bases and J by 5 bases, with 9 bases between them. Here the CDR3 reads CASSLDGNEKLFF. For the CDR3, the DNA is TGTGCCAGCAGTCTTGACGGGAATGAAAAACTGTTTTTT.

This sequence joins TRBV19 and TRBJ1-1, with D hard to call. The V end lost 2 bases, the J end lost 1 base, and 8 bases lay between the germline ends. CDR3 length equals 14 residues. Germline values: CDR1 LNHDA, CDR2 SQIVND (reference sequence). The CDR3, as DNA: TGTGCCAGTAGTATACCCGTCAGGAACACTGAAGCTTTCTTT. It codes for CASSIPVRNTEAFF. The full variable domain, its missing parts supplied by reference TRBV19 and TRBJ1-1, is DGGITQSPKYLFRKEGQNVTLSCEQNLNHDAMYWYRQDPGQGLRLIYYSQIVNDFQKGDIAEGYSVSREKKESFPLTVTSAQKNPTAFYLCASSIPVRNTEAFFGQGTRLTVV.

V and J are TRBV6-5 and TRBJ1-5; the D gene is possibly TRBD1 (6 bases). There are 14 residues in the CDR3. Per germline, CDR1 MNHEY and CDR2 SVGAGI. The V and J ends lost 6 bases and 11 bases respectively, with 20 bases between them. For the CDR3, the DNA is TGTGCCAGCAGGAGCTCAGGGGACGCCAGTTCCCAGCATTTT. Translation: CASRSSGDASSQHF.

This sequence joins TRBV13 and TRBJ2-1; possible D gene TRBD2, 5 bases. CDR1 and CDR2 (germline): PRHDT, FYEKMQ (reference sequence). V lost 3 bases to trimming and J lost 7 bases, with 7 bases between them. The CDR3 consists of 12 residues. CDR3 loop: CASSFPGNEQFF. DNA of the CDR3: TGTGCCAGCAGCTTTCCGGGGAATGAGCAGTTCTTC.

The V call is TRBV27, the J call TRBJ1-4, with 9 bases aligning to TRBD1. The ends lost 5 bases at V and 5 bases at J; junction bases unmatched: 15. The CDR3 sequence is 18 residues long. Germline CDR1 MNHEY, CDR2 SMNVEV (reference sequence). The CDR3 loop reads CASSLYRLRDRENEKLFF. The CDR3 coding sequence is TGTGCCAGCAGTCTTTATCGTCTCCGGGACAGGGAGAATGAAAAACTGTTTTTT.

The chain joins TRBV9 to TRBJ1-6; D gene unclear. Per the germline V gene, CDR1 is SGDLS and CDR2 is YYNGEE. The CDR3 is 14 residues long. V was clipped by 0 bases and J by 7 bases, with 8 bases between them. CDR3 loop: CASSVGTANSPLHF. The CDR3, as DNA: TGTGCCAGCAGCGTAGGAACCGCGAATTCACCCCTCCACTTT.

The chain combines TRBV20-1 with TRBJ2-7; a weak D match, TRBD1 (6 bases). The V end was cut by 4 bases, the J end by 4 bases, with 8 bases between. Germline CDR1 and CDR2: DFQATT and SNEGSKA (reference sequence). This CDR3 has 11 residues. CDR3 loop: CSAKDSYEQYF. The CDR3 coding sequence is TGCAGTGCTAAGGACAGTTACGAGCAGTACTTC.

The chain recombines TRBV6-1 with TRBJ1-1, with D maybe TRBD1 (5 bases). V lost 2 bases, J lost 1 base, and 14 bases lay in between. There are 16 residues in the CDR3. Per germline, CDR1 MNHNS and CDR2 SASEGT. The CDR3 nucleotides are TGTGCCAGCAGTGAACATATTAGGGGTTCGAACACTGAAGCTTTCTTT. It specifies CASSEHIRGSNTEAFF.

This chain links TRBV18 with TRBJ1-4; D is possibly TRBD1 (6 bases). This CDR3 is built from 18 residues. Deletions cut 3 bases from V and 0 bases from J, with 17 bases between. The germline V gene has CDR1 KGHSH and CDR2 LQKENI. In DNA form, the CDR3 reads TGTGCCAGCTCACCGCCTTCCAGGGGAATGGCAACTAATGAAAAACTGTTTTTT. This translates into CASSPPSRGMATNEKLFF.

The chain has TRBV28 and TRBJ2-7; maybe TRBD1 (5 bases). The germline CDR1 and CDR2 sequences are MDHEN and SYDVKM. The CDR3 sequence is 16 residues long. Between the trimmed V and J ends, which lost 5 bases and 3 bases, there was a span of 20 bases. CDR3 loop: CASSPLPRGGVYEQYF. CDR3 sequence (DNA): TGTGCCAGCAGTCCTCTTCCAAGGGGTGGGGTCTACGAGCAGTACTTC.

The rearrangement links TRBV18 to TRBJ2-7, with 7 bases that match TRBD2. Germline loops: CDR1 KGHSH, CDR2 LQKENI. The CDR3 has 15 amino acids. V lost 6 bases and J lost 3; bases outside the gene matches: 11. CDR3 sequence (DNA): TGTGCCAGCTCCCCTAATGGACTAGAGGGCTACGAGCAGTACTTC. Encoded protein: CASSPNGLEGYEQYF.

The V gene is TRBV7-8, the J gene TRBJ2-7; perhaps TRBD2 as D (6 bases). Germline values: CDR1 SGHVS, CDR2 FQNEAQ. The CDR3 sequence is 14 residues long. V shed 5 bases and J shed 3 bases, with 14 bases lying between them. The CDR3 region has the DNA TGTGCCAGCAGCCCGTCCTGGGGGGTCTACGAGCAGTACTTC. Protein product: CASSPSWGVYEQYF.

This sequence joins TRBV7-3 and TRBJ2-2, with D perhaps matching TRBD2 (6 bases). The V gene's germline CDR1 is SGHTA and CDR2 FQGTGA. The germline V and J ends were trimmed by 4 bases and 4 bases, with 10 bases remaining between them. CDR3 size: 14 residues. The DNA for the CDR3 is TGTGCCAGCAGCTCCGGGGGACCCACCGGGGAGCTGTTTTTT. This sequence encodes CASSSGGPTGELFF.

The chain carries TRBV13 and TRBJ2-7, with D possibly matching TRBD2 (6 bases). V lost 6 bases and J lost 3, with 12 bases in between. The germline V gene encodes CDR1 PRHDT and CDR2 FYEKMQ (reference sequence). This CDR3 is 13 amino acids long. In DNA form, the CDR3 reads TGTGCCAGCAGTTGGGACTCCATCTACGAGCAGTACTTC. The encoded protein is CASSWDSIYEQYF.

This sequence joins TRBV2 and TRBJ2-3; TRBD1 aligns across 7 bases. This CDR3 has 15 residues. The junction had 8 bases not matched to a gene; V was cut back by 6 bases and J by 2 bases. Germline V gene sequence: CDR1 SNHLY, CDR2 FYNNEI. CDR3 DNA sequence: TGTGCCAGCAGCGGGACAGCTCGCATCACAGATACGCAGTATTTT. It is translated as CASSGTARITDTQYF.

The chain recombines TRBV7-8 with TRBJ1-5, with 7 positions matching TRBD1. Germline V gives CDR1 SGHVS, CDR2 FQNEAQ. V trimming: 1 base; J trimming: 6 bases; junction bases outside the gene matches: 6. The CDR3 sequence is 15 residues long. CDR3 DNA: TGTGCCAGCAGCTTAGACAGGGGATTAGTTCAGCCCCAGCATTTT. Its translation is CASSLDRGLVQPQHF.

This chain joins TRBV11-2 and TRBJ2-1; tentative D call: TRBD2 (5 bases). CDR1 is SGHAT, CDR2 FQNNGV, per germline. This CDR3 contains 15 residues. The germline V and J ends were trimmed by 1 base and 9 bases, with 16 bases remaining between them. The CDR3 DNA is TGTGCCAGCAGCTTAGCCGCGTCACCCCGGGGTGAGCAGTTCTTC. It specifies CASSLAASPRGEQFF.

This chain uses TRBV28 with TRBJ2-5; the match to TRBD1 covers 7 bases. V shed 5 bases, J shed 4 bases, and the junction held 10 bases outside the gene matches. The CDR3 extends over 15 amino acids. Germline loops: CDR1 MDHEN, CDR2 SYDVKM. Written as DNA, the CDR3 is TGTGCCAGCAGTCCCCAATCTAGGGGGCGAGAGACCCAGTACTTC. Amino acid sequence: CASSPQSRGRETQYF.